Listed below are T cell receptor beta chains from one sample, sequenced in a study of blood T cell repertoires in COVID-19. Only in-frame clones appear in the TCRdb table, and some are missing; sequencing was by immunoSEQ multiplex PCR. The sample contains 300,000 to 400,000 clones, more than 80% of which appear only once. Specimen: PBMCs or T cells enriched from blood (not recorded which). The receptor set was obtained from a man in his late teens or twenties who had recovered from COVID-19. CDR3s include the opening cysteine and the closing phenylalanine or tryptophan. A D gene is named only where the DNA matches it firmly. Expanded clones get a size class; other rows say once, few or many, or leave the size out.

DNA: TGTGCCATCAGTGAGTCGACTCTGGACAGCAATGAGCAGTTCTTC
CDR3: CAISESTLDSNEQFF
size: NA
D: NA
V: TRBV10-3
J: TRBJ2-1

DNA: TGCGCCAGCAGCTTGGCCGGGACTAGGGGCACAGATACGCAGTATTTT
CDR3: CASSLAGTRGTDTQYF
size: NA
D: TRBD2
V: TRBV5-1
J: TRBJ2-3

DNA: TGTGCCAGTAGTATATGGCAGCCTAGAAACACCGGGGAGCTGTTTTTT
CDR3: CASSIWQPRNTGELFF
size: once
D: NA
V: TRBV19
J: TRBJ2-2

DNA: TGTGCCAGCAGAAACCAGGGAGGGTACGAGCAGTACTTC
CDR3: CASRNQGGYEQYF
size: NA
D: TRBD2
V: TRBV27
J: TRBJ2-7

DNA: TGTGCCAGCAGTTTCGGGGGGCGGCAGCCCCAGCATTTT
CDR3: CASSFGGRQPQHF
size: NA
D: NA
V: TRBV12-3/TRBV12-4
J: TRBJ1-5

DNA: TGTGCCAGCAGCTTACGGGACAGGGGGCTTCATGAGCAGTTCTTC
CDR3: CASSLRDRGLHEQFF
size: NA
D: TRBD1
V: TRBV11-1
J: TRBJ2-1

DNA: TGTGCCAGCACCGAGGGGGGGATGAACACCGGGGAGCTGTTTTTT
CDR3: CASTEGGMNTGELFF
size: NA
D: NA
V: TRBV4-2
J: TRBJ2-2

DNA: TGTGCCAGCAGCAAGGATCCGGGACAGGGTCGCGGCTACACCTTC
CDR3: CASSKDPGQGRGYTF
size: NA
D: TRBD1
V: TRBV3-1/TRBV3-2
J: TRBJ1-2

DNA: TGTGCCAGCAGGAGTTTTTGGACAGGGGATGGCTACGAGCAGTACTTC
CDR3: CASRSFWTGDGYEQYF
size: NA
D: TRBD1
V: TRBV27
J: TRBJ2-7

DNA: TGTGCCAGCAGTGACCCTAGCAAAGAGACCCAGTACTTC
CDR3: CASSDPSKETQYF
size: NA
D: NA
V: TRBV2
J: TRBJ2-5

DNA: TGTGCCAGCAGCTTAAGGACTTACAATGAGCAGTTCTTC
CDR3: CASSLRTYNEQFF
size: NA
D: NA
V: TRBV11-2
J: TRBJ2-1

DNA: TGTGCCAGCAGCCCGTCCTCTTCACCCCGGGGCACTGAAGCTTTCTTT
CDR3: CASSPSSSPRGTEAFF
size: NA
D: NA
V: TRBV11-2
J: TRBJ1-1

DNA: TGTGCCAGCAGCGCGGACAGGGGAAACACCGGGGAGCTGTTTTTT
CDR3: CASSADRGNTGELFF
size: NA
D: TRBD1
V: TRBV2
J: TRBJ2-2

DNA: TGTGCCAGCAGTTTAGTCTGGGAGGGGGAGACCCAGTACTTC
CDR3: CASSLVWEGETQYF
size: NA
D: TRBD2
V: TRBV27
J: TRBJ2-5

DNA: TGTGCCATCGCGGGAGGGCCGGTCGGCGGGGAGCTGTTTTTT
CDR3: CAIAGGPVGGELFF
size: NA
D: TRBD2
V: TRBV10-3
J: TRBJ2-2

DNA: TGTGCCAGCAGTAGAAGGGAGGAACAGAACACTGAAGCTTTCTTT
CDR3: CASSRREEQNTEAFF
size: NA
D: NA
V: TRBV6-4
J: TRBJ1-1

DNA: TGCAGTGCTAGTGTAAGGGACAGGGCCGTGAAACTGTTTTTT
CDR3: CSASVRDRAVKLFF
size: NA
D: TRBD1
V: TRBV20-1
J: TRBJ1-4

DNA: TGTGCCAGCAGTTACGTAACAGGGGCGGGAGAGCAGTTCTTC
CDR3: CASSYVTGAGEQFF
size: NA
D: NA
V: TRBV2
J: TRBJ2-1

DNA: TGCACCGCAGGGGTACGGACCGGGGAGCTGTTTTTT
CDR3: CTAGVRTGELFF
size: few
D: NA
V: TRBV29-1
J: TRBJ2-2

DNA: TGTGCCAGCAGCCCCCGGACAGCGAGTTCACCCCTCCACTTT
CDR3: CASSPRTASSPLHF
size: few
D: NA
V: TRBV7-9
J: TRBJ1-6

DNA: TGTGCCAGCAGAGCCCCAGGGTTTGCTGGAAACACCATATATTTT
CDR3: CASRAPGFAGNTIYF
size: NA
D: NA
V: TRBV28
J: TRBJ1-3

DNA: TGTGCCAGCACCCCAGCGAATACCAATCAGCCCCAGCATTTT
CDR3: CASTPANTNQPQHF
size: NA
D: NA
V: TRBV2
J: TRBJ1-5

DNA: TGTGCCAGCGGCTTCCAAGAGACCCAGTACTTC
CDR3: CASGFQETQYF
size: NA
D: NA
V: TRBV27
J: TRBJ2-5

DNA: TGCGCCAGCAGTTTGCCCCGGGAGAACACTGAAGCTTTCTTT
CDR3: CASSLPRENTEAFF
size: NA
D: NA
V: TRBV5-1
J: TRBJ1-1

DNA: TGTGCCAGCAGGAGGGCTACCTACGAGCAGTACTTC
CDR3: CASRRATYEQYF
size: NA
D: NA
V: TRBV12-3/TRBV12-4
J: TRBJ2-7

DNA: TGCGCCAGCGCAACCGGGACAGGGAATGAAAAACTGTTTTTT
CDR3: CASATGTGNEKLFF
size: NA
D: TRBD1
V: TRBV5-1
J: TRBJ1-4

DNA: TGTGCCAGCAGCCAAACAGGCCTTTCTGGAAACACCATATATTTT
CDR3: CASSQTGLSGNTIYF
size: NA
D: NA
V: TRBV11-3
J: TRBJ1-3

DNA: TGTGCCAGCAGTCCAGGGAGCACAGATACGCAGTATTTT
CDR3: CASSPGSTDTQYF
size: NA
D: NA
V: TRBV27
J: TRBJ2-3

DNA: TGTGCCTGGAGTTCTCGGACACCAAGCTCCTATAATTCACCCCTCCACTTT
CDR3: CAWSSRTPSSYNSPLHF
size: NA
D: NA
V: TRBV30
J: TRBJ1-6

DNA: TGTGCCAGCTCACCTCCCCAGGGGACCTCACCCCTCCACTTT
CDR3: CASSPPQGTSPLHF
size: NA
D: NA
V: TRBV18
J: TRBJ1-6

DNA: TGTGCCAGCAGCGAACGGACACCAACAGATACGCAGTATTTT
CDR3: CASSERTPTDTQYF
size: NA
D: NA
V: TRBV7-9
J: TRBJ2-3

DNA: TGTGCCAGCTCACCTAGCGCAAAAGAGACCCAGTACTTC
CDR3: CASSPSAKETQYF
size: NA
D: NA
V: TRBV18
J: TRBJ2-5

DNA: TGTGCCAGCAGTGAGCTATATGGCTACACCTTC
CDR3: CASSELYGYTF
size: NA
D: NA
V: TRBV12-3/TRBV12-4
J: TRBJ1-2

DNA: TGTGCCAGCAACAAAGACAGGGGCGGCACTGAAGCTTTCTTT
CDR3: CASNKDRGGTEAFF
size: NA
D: TRBD1
V: TRBV6-5
J: TRBJ1-1

DNA: TGTGCCAGCAGTCACACAGGAGTTACGCAGTATTTT
CDR3: CASSHTGVTQYF
size: NA
D: NA
V: TRBV25-1
J: TRBJ2-3

DNA: TGTGCCAGTAGTGACTCAGGAGCCGGGGGTCAGCCCCAGCATTTT
CDR3: CASSDSGAGGQPQHF
size: few
D: NA
V: TRBV19
J: TRBJ1-5

DNA: TGTGCCACCAGTGATCAGCCGGACTCTACGCAGTATTTT
CDR3: CATSDQPDSTQYF
size: NA
D: NA
V: TRBV24-1
J: TRBJ2-3

DNA: TGTGCCAGCAGCTTATTAATTAGGGCAGGGGATGGCTACACCTTC
CDR3: CASSLLIRAGDGYTF
size: NA
D: NA
V: TRBV7-9
J: TRBJ1-2

DNA: TGTGCCAGCAACGAGGGCCGTGGCTACACCTTC
CDR3: CASNEGRGYTF
size: NA
D: NA
V: TRBV6-5
J: TRBJ1-2

DNA: TGTGCCAGTAGGGATCAACTAGCGGGAGGGCCCTACAATGAGCAGTTCTTC
CDR3: CASRDQLAGGPYNEQFF
size: few
D: TRBD2
V: TRBV19
J: TRBJ2-1

DNA: TGTGCCAGCAGGACTAGCGGGGGGTCTAACAATGAGCAGTTCTTC
CDR3: CASRTSGGSNNEQFF
size: NA
D: TRBD2
V: TRBV6-5
J: TRBJ2-1

DNA: TGTGCCAGCAGCACATCCGTCCTTACTAGCGGGAGTGCGGGCGAGCAGTACTTC
CDR3: CASSTSVLTSGSAGEQYF
size: NA
D: TRBD2
V: TRBV7-9
J: TRBJ2-7

DNA: TGTGCCAGTAGTATAGATCTGGCAGGGGCCGATCAGCCCCAGCATTTT
CDR3: CASSIDLAGADQPQHF
size: NA
D: NA
V: TRBV19
J: TRBJ1-5

DNA: TGTGCCAGCAGCCCGGGACAGAGCAATCAGCCCCAGCATTTT
CDR3: CASSPGQSNQPQHF
size: NA
D: TRBD1
V: TRBV27
J: TRBJ1-5

DNA: TGTGCCACCGCAAAACAGGGGGCCTATGGCTACACCTTC
CDR3: CATAKQGAYGYTF
size: NA
D: TRBD1
V: TRBV24-1
J: TRBJ1-2

DNA: TGTGCCAGCAGCCTAGCGGGAGGAGGGGGCAATGAGCAGTTCTTC
CDR3: CASSLAGGGGNEQFF
size: NA
D: TRBD2
V: TRBV9
J: TRBJ2-1

DNA: TGTGCCAGCAGCCAAGAAGGGGCCGATTACGAGCAGTACTTC
CDR3: CASSQEGADYEQYF
size: NA
D: NA
V: TRBV4-2
J: TRBJ2-7

DNA: TGTGCCAGCAGACCCGCTGCAGGGTGGCAGCCCCAGCATTTT
CDR3: CASRPAAGWQPQHF
size: NA
D: NA
V: TRBV27
J: TRBJ1-5

DNA: TGTGCCAGCAGCGAGCAGGGGAACTATGGCTACACCTTC
CDR3: CASSEQGNYGYTF
size: once
D: NA
V: TRBV25-1
J: TRBJ1-2

DNA: TGTGCCAGTAGTGGGGATAGCGGGAGGGGCGAGACCCAGTACTTC
CDR3: CASSGDSGRGETQYF
size: NA
D: TRBD2
V: TRBV19
J: TRBJ2-5

DNA: TGTGCCAGCAGCTTACCAGGGTTCACTGAAGCTTTCTTT
CDR3: CASSLPGFTEAFF
size: NA
D: NA
V: TRBV7-9
J: TRBJ1-1

DNA: TGTGCGGGTGCTGGGGGGTCCACAGATACGCAGTATTTT
CDR3: CAGAGGSTDTQYF
size: once
D: NA
V: TRBV28
J: TRBJ2-3

DNA: TGTGCCAGCAGCCTCTCGGAGGGAGGTAATGAAAAACTGTTTTTT
CDR3: CASSLSEGGNEKLFF
size: NA
D: NA
V: TRBV27
J: TRBJ1-4

DNA: TGTGCCAACCCGCCCACGGGGGGCCCTAACGGCGAGCAGTACTTC
CDR3: CANPPTGGPNGEQYF
size: NA
D: NA
V: TRBV11-3
J: TRBJ2-7

DNA: TGTGCCAGCAGTTACAGGAGACAGGGTCGGTTAGGGGAGCTGTTTTTT
CDR3: CASSYRRQGRLGELFF
size: few
D: TRBD1
V: TRBV6-5
J: TRBJ2-2

DNA: TGTGCCAGCGGGGCCCCTTCCTCTGGGGCCAACGTCCTGACTTTC
CDR3: CASGAPSSGANVLTF
size: NA
D: NA
V: TRBV28
J: TRBJ2-6

DNA: TGTGCCAGCAGCCCGGGGTCGGTCTACGAGCAGTACTTC
CDR3: CASSPGSVYEQYF
size: once
D: NA
V: TRBV7-3
J: TRBJ2-7

DNA: TGTGCCAGCAGCCAACTGGGAGGGGACTATGGCTACACCTTC
CDR3: CASSQLGGDYGYTF
size: NA
D: NA
V: TRBV3-1/TRBV3-2
J: TRBJ1-2

DNA: TGTGCCAGCAGCTTAAACGGCAGGGGGCTTACCGGGGAGCTGTTTTTT
CDR3: CASSLNGRGLTGELFF
size: NA
D: TRBD1
V: TRBV7-3
J: TRBJ2-2